This T cell receptor beta chain appears in the sequencing data of a study of metastatic and nonmetastatic thyroid tumors. As for the study in general: Both malignant and benign thyroid patients supplied peripheral blood and tumor or nodule tissue samples, across which the repertoires of these patients were then compared.

This clone was counted many times. Its antigen remains unknown. Authors' methods: CDR3 differences across clinicopathological groups were used to build a distant-metastasis classifier for papillary thyroid cancer. TCRdb re-called the PCR reads with MiXCR. These V and J calls derive from TCRdb rather than the authors' analysis. Of roughly 30,000 clones in the sample, 20% to 25% were seen once. Study-wide results and limits: It was reported that TCR beta diversity was significantly higher in malignant thyroid tumors than benign nodules, in blood and tumor.

Every patient underwent thyroid surgery untreated. The source of this sequence is a female donor with papillary thyroid cancer or a benign thyroid nodule (not recorded which). Some clones in this sample may be carry-over from other donors' samples. The source material was blood.

The CDR3 region is CASSRPQGWQFF. The CDR3, as DNA: TGTGCCAGCTCACGGCCCCAGGGATGGCAGTTCTTC. This chain connects TRBV18 to TRBJ2-1; a weak D match, TRBD1 (5 bases). Per germline, CDR1 KGHSH and CDR2 LQKENI. CDR3 length: 12 amino acids. Trimming stripped 4 bases from V and 12 bases from J, with 13 bases between. The entire variable domain, with the rest obtained from reference TRBV18 and TRBJ2-1, is as follows: NAGVMQNPRHLVRRRGQEARLRCSPMKGHSHVYWYRQLPEEGLKFMVYLQKENIIDESGMPKERFSAEFPKEGPSILRIQQVVRGDSAAYFCASSRPQGWQFFGPGTRLTVL.